The 13 T cell receptor beta chains below come from one sample, sequenced in a study of CD8 T cells in Susac syndrome (dated by TCRdb to between 2018 and 2021). Library creation used the immunoSEQ multiplex PCR assay. RNA was extracted using the RNeasy kit, and roughly 0.45 to 1 microgram was reverse transcribed with random hexamers. TCRdb passed the public sequencing reads through fastp at Q25 and MiXCR, retaining productive beta sequences. CDR3 protein duplicates are merged, each entry listing the most common genes and DNA. Counted in this sample were roughly 88,000 distinct CDR3 sequences; 95% to 96% of them appeared once. The top ten clonotypes cover around 0.43% of the sample. The sequenced sample was CD8+ T cells from PBMCs. The source is a human donor with Susac syndrome.

The gene calls are TRBV27 and TRBJ2-7; the D gene is possibly TRBD1 (5 bases). CDR1 and CDR2 from the germline V gene are MNHEY and SMNVEV (reference sequence). This CDR3 contains 15 residues. V shed 0 bases and J shed 4 bases, with 13 bases lying between them. The CDR3 DNA is TGTGCCAGCAGTTTATCGGCCCATGGGGCTTACGAGCAGTACTTC. Its protein is CASSLSAHGAYEQYF.

The CDR3 loop reads CASSPGANYGYTF. DNA for the CDR3: TGTGCCAGCAGTCCTGGGGCTAACTATGGCTACACCTTC. The chain joins TRBV6-5 to TRBJ1-2; the D is unclear. V gave up 5 bases and J gave up 0 bases, with 7 bases separating them. CDR1 MNHEY and CDR2 SVGAGI come from the germline V gene. This CDR3 spans 13 amino acids.

The V and J genes are TRBV5-1 and TRBJ2-1; D uncertain. The CDR3 sequence is 14 residues long. Germline assignment: CDR1 SGHRS and CDR2 YFSETQ. The V end lost 0 bases, the J end lost 8 bases, and 12 bases lay between the germline ends. The CDR3 is CASSLAWTVDEQFF. The CDR3 nucleotides are TGCGCCAGCAGCTTGGCCTGGACGGTCGATGAGCAGTTCTTC.

This clonotype showed up just once. The chain couples TRBV6-2 or TRBV6-3 to TRBJ1-2; D is possibly TRBD1 (6 bases). Looked up from germline, CDR1 is MNHEY and CDR2 is SVGEGT. This CDR3 has 14 residues. V was shortened by 5 bases and J by 4 bases, with 14 bases between the two germline ends. The CDR3 protein is CASSPRTAPYGYTF. CDR3 coding DNA: TGTGCCAGCAGTCCCCGGACAGCTCCCTATGGCTACACCTTC.

The chain recombines TRBV29-1 with TRBJ2-4; D might be TRBD2 (6 bases). Germline CDR1 SQVTM, CDR2 ANQGSEA. This CDR3 has 14 amino acids. V lost 3 bases to trimming and J lost 10 bases, with 19 bases between them. The CDR3 loop reads CSVEFPAGPLIQYF. The CDR3 region has the DNA TGCAGCGTTGAGTTCCCCGCGGGACCTCTAATTCAGTACTTC.

This chain links TRBV30 with TRBJ1-2; a possible D gene is TRBD1 (6 bases). V lost 5 bases, J lost 5 bases, and 9 bases lay in between. Germline CDR1 GTSNPN, CDR2 SVGIG (reference sequence). This CDR3 has 11 residues. The DNA of the CDR3 is TGTGCCTGGCGACAGGAGTATGGCTACACCTTC. It encodes CAWRQEYGYTF.

The genes are TRBV7-9 and TRBJ2-7; D gene uncertain. The V and J ends lost 1 base and 9 bases respectively, with 16 bases between them. There are 14 residues in the CDR3. Germline values: CDR1 SEHNR, CDR2 FQNEAQ (reference sequence). CDR3 DNA sequence: TGTGCCAGCAGCTTAGTCGGGCCCAACTTCGTGCAGTACTTC. Translation gives CASSLVGPNFVQYF.

This clonotype has just one count. This chain joins TRBV15 and TRBJ1-2; the D gene is possibly TRBD1 (6 bases). This CDR3 is 14 amino acids long. Germline values: CDR1 LNHNV, CDR2 YYDKDF (reference sequence). V was pared by 0 bases and J by 5 bases, with 10 bases between. The CDR3 DNA follows: TGTGCCACCAGCAGAGATAGGGGGACATATGGCTACACCTTC. Translated, it gives CATSRDRGTYGYTF.

The table lists this clonotype with a count of one. Here the CDR3 reads CASSVVLGEQYF. The DNA for the CDR3 is TGTGCCAGCAGTGTGGTCTTGGGGGAGCAGTACTTC. J is TRBJ2-7 and V is TRBV25-1; D is unclear. Germline loops: CDR1 MGHDK, CDR2 SYGVNS. The ends were cut back, 4 bases at V and 7 bases at J, with 11 bases in the middle. The CDR3 is made up of 12 amino acids.

The V call is TRBV20-1, the J call TRBJ2-1; tentative D call: TRBD2 (5 bases). Between the trimmed V and J ends, which lost 7 bases and 10 bases, there was a span of 11 bases. The CDR3 is 10 residues long. Germline V CDR1 and CDR2: DFQATT, SNEGSKA (reference sequence). The CDR3 DNA is TGCAGTGTCAGCGGCCCCGAGCAGTTCTTC. Translated: CSVSGPEQFF.

The chain combines TRBV20-1 with TRBJ2-5, with D possibly TRBD2 on 6 matching bases. The V and J ends lost 0 bases and 3 bases respectively, with 11 bases between them. The CDR3 loop spans 14 amino acids. Germline CDR1 and CDR2: DFQATT and SNEGSKA (reference sequence). CDR3 sequence: CSARDRGGEETQYF. Here the CDR3 DNA reads TGCAGTGCTAGAGATCGGGGCGGGGAAGAGACCCAGTACTTC.

The V and J genes are TRBV28 and TRBJ2-7; D might be TRBD1 or TRBD2, each matching 6 bases. The CDR3 runs to 18 residues. V was cut by 4 bases and J by 3 bases, with 25 bases left in between. The germline gives CDR1 MDHEN, CDR2 SYDVKM. The CDR3 nucleotides read TGTGCCAGCAGTTCTGGGTGGGGGGACAACATCTACTACTACGAGCAGTACTTC. Protein: CASSSGWGDNIYYYEQYF.

The V call is TRBV5-6, the J call TRBJ2-1, with no clear D. CDR3 size: 14 residues. Looked up from germline, CDR1 is SGHDT and CDR2 is YYEEEE. V dropped 4 bases and J dropped 5 bases, with 13 bases sitting between them. The CDR3 DNA sequence: TGTGCCAGCAGCCTCGGACCAGAGCACAATGAGCAGTTCTTC. As protein: CASSLGPEHNEQFF.